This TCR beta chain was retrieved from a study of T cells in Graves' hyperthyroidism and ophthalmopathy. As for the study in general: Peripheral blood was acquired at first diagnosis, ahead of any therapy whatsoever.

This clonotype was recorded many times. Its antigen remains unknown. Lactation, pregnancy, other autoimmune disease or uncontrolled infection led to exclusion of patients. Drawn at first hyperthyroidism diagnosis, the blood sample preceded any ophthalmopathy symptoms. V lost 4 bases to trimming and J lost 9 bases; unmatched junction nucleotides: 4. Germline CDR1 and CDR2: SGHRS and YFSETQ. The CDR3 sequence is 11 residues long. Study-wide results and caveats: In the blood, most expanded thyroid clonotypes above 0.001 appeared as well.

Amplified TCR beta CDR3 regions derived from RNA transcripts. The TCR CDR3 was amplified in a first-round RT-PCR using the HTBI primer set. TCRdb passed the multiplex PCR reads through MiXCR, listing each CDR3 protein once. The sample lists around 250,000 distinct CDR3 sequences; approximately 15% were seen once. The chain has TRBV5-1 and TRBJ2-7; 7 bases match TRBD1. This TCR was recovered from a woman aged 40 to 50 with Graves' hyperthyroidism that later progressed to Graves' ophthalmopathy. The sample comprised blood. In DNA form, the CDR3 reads TGCGCCAGCAGCCCAGGGGGTTGGCAGTACTTC. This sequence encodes CASSPGGWQYF.